This T cell receptor (beta chain) stems from a study of response to subunit inactivated influenza vaccine. General study points: Few new T cells, the authors suggested, are recruited by each seasonal influenza vaccination.

TCRdb reprocessed the RT-PCR reads with MiXCR, giving one entry per CDR3 protein. The table shows 400,000 to 550,000 distinct CDR3 sequences, with roughly 23% occurring only once. With 0 bases removed from V and 4 bases from J, the gap between germline ends came to 7 bases. Germline V gene sequence: CDR1 LNHNV, CDR2 YYDKDF (reference sequence). The CDR3 runs to 13 residues. With regard to this clonotype: Its matching antigen is unknown.

This clonotype was sampled from a man aged 45-60 years who received an inactivated influenza vaccine. Here the sequenced sample was CD4+ T cells sorted from PBMCs, taken more than 4 days after vaccination. The rearrangement uses TRBV15 and TRBJ2-7; D remains unclear. The CDR3 DNA reads TGTGCCACCAGCAGAGATCTGGAGTACGAGCAGTACTTC. This encodes CATSRDLEYEQYF.